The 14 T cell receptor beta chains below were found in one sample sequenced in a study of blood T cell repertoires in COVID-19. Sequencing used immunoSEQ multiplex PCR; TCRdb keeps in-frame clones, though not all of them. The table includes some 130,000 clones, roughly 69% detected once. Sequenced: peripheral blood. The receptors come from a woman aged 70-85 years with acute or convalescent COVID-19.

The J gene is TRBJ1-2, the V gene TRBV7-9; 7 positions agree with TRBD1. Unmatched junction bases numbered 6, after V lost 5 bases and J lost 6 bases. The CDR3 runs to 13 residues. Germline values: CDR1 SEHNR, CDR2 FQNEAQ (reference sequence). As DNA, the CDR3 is TGTGCCAGCAGCCGACCAGGGGGTCATGGCTACACCTTC. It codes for CASSRPGGHGYTF.

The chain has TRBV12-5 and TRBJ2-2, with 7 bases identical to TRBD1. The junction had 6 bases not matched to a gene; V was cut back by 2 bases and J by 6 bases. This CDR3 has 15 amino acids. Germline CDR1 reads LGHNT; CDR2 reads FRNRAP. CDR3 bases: TGTGCTAGTGGTTTGAGACAGGGTGGGCCCGGGGAGCTGTTTTTT. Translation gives CASGLRQGGPGELFF.

CDR3 sequence reads: CAAPKPQGQGNRGYTF. In nucleotides, the CDR3 is TGTGCCGCCCCTAAGCCCCAGGGACAGGGGAATAGGGGCTACACCTTC. The V and J genes are TRBV2 and TRBJ1-2; TRBD1 matches 10 bases. Germline loops: CDR1 SNHLY, CDR2 FYNNEI. J gave up 8 bases and V 11 bases, and 20 bases lay outside the gene matches. The CDR3 spans 16 residues. Based on the CDR3 plus reference TRBV2 and TRBJ1-2, the full variable domain is EPEVTQTPSHQVTQMGQEVILRCVPISNHLYFYWYRQILGQKVEFLVSFYNNEISEKSEIFDDQFSVERPDGSNFTLKIRSTKLEDSAMYFCAAPKPQGQGNRGYTFGSGTRLTVV.

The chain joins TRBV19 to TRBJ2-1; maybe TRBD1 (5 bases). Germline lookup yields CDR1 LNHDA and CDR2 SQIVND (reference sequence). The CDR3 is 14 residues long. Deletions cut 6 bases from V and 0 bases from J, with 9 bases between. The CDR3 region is CASRPQGSYNEQFF. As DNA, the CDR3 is TGTGCCAGTAGGCCTCAGGGCTCCTACAATGAGCAGTTCTTC.

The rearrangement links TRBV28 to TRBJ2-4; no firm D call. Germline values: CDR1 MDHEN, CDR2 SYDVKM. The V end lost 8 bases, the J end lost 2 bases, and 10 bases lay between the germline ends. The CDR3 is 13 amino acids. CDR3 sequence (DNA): TGTGCCAGCGGCCACCCGACCAAAAACATTCAGTACTTC. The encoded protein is CASGHPTKNIQYF. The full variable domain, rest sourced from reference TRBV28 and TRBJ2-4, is DVKVTQSSRYLVKRTGEKVFLECVQDMDHENMFWYRQDPGLGLRLIYFSYDVKMKEKGDIPEGYSVSREKKERFSLILESASTNQTSMYLCASGHPTKNIQYFGAGTRLSVL.

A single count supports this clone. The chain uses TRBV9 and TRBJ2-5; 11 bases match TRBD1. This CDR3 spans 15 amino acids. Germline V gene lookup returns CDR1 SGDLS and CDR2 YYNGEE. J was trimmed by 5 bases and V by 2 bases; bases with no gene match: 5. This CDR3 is CASSVGGQGAETQYF. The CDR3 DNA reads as TGTGCCAGCAGCGTTGGTGGACAGGGGGCGGAGACCCAGTACTTC.

For the CDR3, the DNA is TGCGCCAGCAGACCGGACAGGCCTGATAATTCACCCCTCCACTTT. It translates to CASRPDRPDNSPLHF. The V call is TRBV10-2, the J call TRBJ1-6; TRBD1 matches at 7 bases. From germline, CDR1 is WSHSY and CDR2 SAAADI. V was clipped by 6 bases and J by 5 bases; unmatched bases: 7. CDR3 size: 15 residues.

The CDR3 loop is CASSLTGKDTGELFF. CDR3 sequence (DNA): TGTGCCAGCAGCTTGACAGGGAAGGACACCGGGGAGCTGTTTTTT. V usage is TRBV9 and J usage is TRBJ2-2; the match to TRBD1 covers 7 bases. After removal of 4 bases from V and 3 bases from J, the junction contained 6 bases not matched to a gene. The germline V gene encodes CDR1 SGDLS and CDR2 YYNGEE. The CDR3 is 15 amino acids.

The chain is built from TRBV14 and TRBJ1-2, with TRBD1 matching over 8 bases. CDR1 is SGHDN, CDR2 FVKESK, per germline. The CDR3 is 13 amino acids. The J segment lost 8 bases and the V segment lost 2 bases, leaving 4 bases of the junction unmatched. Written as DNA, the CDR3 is TGTGCCAGCAGCCAACAGGGGGCCTGGGGCTACACCTTC. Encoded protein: CASSQQGAWGYTF.

CDR3 nucleotides: TGTGCCATCAGTGAGTCGCCTCAGGGGAATCAATATGGCTACACCTTC. Translating it yields CAISESPQGNQYGYTF. The chain has TRBV10-3 and TRBJ1-2; D might be TRBD1 (6 bases). The germline V and J ends were trimmed by 0 bases and 5 bases, with 16 bases remaining between them. This CDR3 contains 16 residues. Germline V gene lookup returns CDR1 ENHRY and CDR2 SYGVKD.

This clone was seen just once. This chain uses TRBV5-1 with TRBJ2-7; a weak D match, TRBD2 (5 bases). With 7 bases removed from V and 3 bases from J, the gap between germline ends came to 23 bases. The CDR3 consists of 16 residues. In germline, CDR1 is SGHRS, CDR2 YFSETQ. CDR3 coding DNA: TGCGCCAGCTCTTTCGGGCTCTCGGGATCTAACTACGAGCAGTACTTC. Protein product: CASSFGLSGSNYEQYF.

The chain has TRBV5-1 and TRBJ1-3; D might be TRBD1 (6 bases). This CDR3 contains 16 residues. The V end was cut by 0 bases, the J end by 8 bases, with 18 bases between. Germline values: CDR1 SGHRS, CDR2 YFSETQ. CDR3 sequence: CASSLEGQGMIDTIYF. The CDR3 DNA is TGCGCCAGCAGCTTGGAGGGGCAGGGGATGATAGACACCATATATTTT.

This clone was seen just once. In DNA, the CDR3 is TGTGCCAGCAGCGTGGGGGGGGGTCAGCCCCAGCATTTT. As protein: CASSVGGGQPQHF. The chain is built from TRBV9 and TRBJ1-5, with D possibly being TRBD1 (5 bases). V gave up 2 bases and J gave up 6 bases, with 9 bases separating them. Germline CDR1 SGDLS, CDR2 YYNGEE. The CDR3 totals 13 residues.

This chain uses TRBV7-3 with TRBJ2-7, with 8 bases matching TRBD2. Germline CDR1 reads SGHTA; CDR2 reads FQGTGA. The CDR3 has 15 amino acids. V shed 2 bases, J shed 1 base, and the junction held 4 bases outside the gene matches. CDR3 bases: TGTGCCAGCAGCTTAGGGGTAGCGGGATCCTACGAGCAGTACTTC. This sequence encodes CASSLGVAGSYEQYF.